This is a list of T cell receptor beta chains from one sample in a study of blood T cell repertoires in COVID-19. Sequencing was performed with immunoSEQ multiplex PCR; in TCRdb, only in-frame clones are kept and a portion is missing. Among about 350,000 clones, roughly 86% were seen once, and the ten largest hold just over 9.5%. The sequencing sample was made of peripheral blood. These receptors were obtained from a man between 25 and 39 years old with COVID-19, enrolled during active disease. Each CDR3 is given with its conserved first and last residue. The D gene is left open where the match is weak. Clone size is not always given. Where it is, it says once, few, many or a class for expanded clones.

TRBJ1-1	TRBV5-4	TRBD1	.	CASTNREYGTENTEAFF	TGTGCCAGCACCAATCGGGAGTATGGGACAGAGAACACTGAAGCTTTCTTT
TRBJ2-2	TRBV3-1/TRBV3-2	TRBD2	.	CASSQTSGRAIRNTGELFF	TGTGCCAGCAGCCAAACTAGCGGGAGGGCTATCCGAAACACCGGGGAGCTGTTTTTT
TRBJ2-7	TRBV18	TRBD1	.	CASSRPQGAYEQYF	TGTGCCAGCTCACGACCGCAGGGGGCCTACGAGCAGTACTTC
TRBJ1-5	TRBV5-8	.	.	CASSLDYSGSDWSNQPQHF	TGTGCCAGCAGCTTGGATTACAGTGGTTCGGACTGGAGCAATCAGCCCCAGCATTTT
TRBJ1-2	TRBV19	.	once	CASSIDSAGDYGYTF	TGTGCCAGTAGTATTGATTCCGCAGGGGACTATGGCTACACCTTC
TRBJ2-1	TRBV6-5	.	.	CASSYPQGYEQFF	TGTGCCAGCAGTTACCCCCAGGGGTATGAGCAGTTCTTC
TRBJ1-2	TRBV30	TRBD1	.	CAWRGQSLGGYTF	TGTGCCTGGAGGGGACAGAGCTTGGGAGGCTACACCTTC
TRBJ1-5	TRBV28	.	.	CASSLLQGWDSNQPQHF	TGTGCCAGCAGTTTGTTACAGGGATGGGATAGCAATCAGCCCCAGCATTTT
TRBJ2-1	TRBV24-1	TRBD1	.	CATNLDRGGEQFF	TGTGCCACCAACTTGGACAGGGGCGGTGAGCAGTTCTTC
TRBJ2-3	TRBV7-9	.	few	CASSSAGTDTQYF	TGTGCCAGCAGCTCCGCAGGCACAGATACGCAGTATTTT
TRBJ2-3	TRBV2	TRBD2	.	CASIAGVISDTQYF	TGTGCCAGCATAGCGGGAGTAATTTCAGATACGCAGTATTTT
TRBJ1-1	TRBV19	.	.	CASSEQGNEAFF	TGTGCCAGTAGTGAACAGGGAAATGAAGCTTTCTTT
TRBJ1-2	TRBV6-5	.	.	CASSYLEGVNYGYTF	TGTGCCAGCAGTTACCTCGAGGGGGTAAACTATGGCTACACCTTC
TRBJ2-7	TRBV5-4	TRBD2	.	CASSLAGVAGAVEQYF	TGTGCCAGCAGCTTGGCCGGAGTAGCGGGAGCGGTCGAGCAGTACTTC
TRBJ2-1	TRBV7-7	TRBD1	many	CASSILSGTGDNEQFF	TGTGCCAGCAGCATATTATCCGGGACAGGGGACAATGAGCAGTTCTTC
TRBJ1-2	TRBV10-3	.	.	CAISEQGGGYTF	TGTGCCATCAGTGAACAGGGCGGTGGCTACACCTTC
TRBJ2-1	TRBV19	TRBD2	.	CASSEAAGTSGRANNEQFF	TGTGCCAGTAGTGAGGCAGCGGGGACTAGCGGGAGGGCCAACAATGAGCAGTTCTTC
TRBJ1-5	TRBV6-4	TRBD1	.	CASSATGSSQPQHF	TGTGCCAGCAGTGCGACAGGGTCGAGTCAGCCCCAGCATTTT
TRBJ2-5	TRBV24-1	.	.	CATSGAGQETQYF	TGTGCCACCAGTGGGGCAGGTCAAGAGACCCAGTACTTC
TRBJ2-3	TRBV7-2	TRBD1	.	CASSLQGAQTDTQYF	TGTGCCAGCAGCTTACAGGGGGCGCAAACAGATACGCAGTATTTT
TRBJ1-4	TRBV19	.	.	CASTEQAGVNPRSEKLFF	TGTGCCAGTACCGAGCAAGCAGGGGTCAACCCAAGGAGTGAAAAACTGTTTTTT
TRBJ1-1	TRBV12-3/TRBV12-4	TRBD1	.	CASSRDSPNGAFF	TGTGCCAGCAGTAGGGACAGCCCCAACGGAGCTTTCTTT
TRBJ2-1	TRBV24-1	.	.	CATSDTGGSSYNEQFF	TGTGCCACCAGTGATACCGGCGGAAGCTCCTACAATGAGCAGTTCTTC
TRBJ2-3	TRBV5-4	.	.	CASSPQGTWRTDTQYF	TGTGCCAGCAGCCCGCAGGGCACGTGGCGTACAGATACGCAGTATTTT
TRBJ1-1	TRBV12-3/TRBV12-4	.	once	CASIWGGTEAFF	TGTGCCAGCATCTGGGGAGGGACTGAAGCTTTCTTT
TRBJ2-1	TRBV5-4	TRBD1	many	CASSPGQGSYNEQFF	TGTGCCAGCAGCCCGGGACAGGGATCCTACAATGAGCAGTTCTTC
TRBJ2-7	TRBV5-1	TRBD2	.	CASSLSPRLAGPREQYF	TGCGCCAGCAGCTTATCTCCCCGACTAGCGGGTCCCAGGGAGCAGTACTTC
TRBJ2-3	TRBV13	.	.	CASSHRRPVSTDTQYF	TGTGCCAGCAGCCACCGGAGGCCTGTTAGCACAGATACGCAGTATTTT
TRBJ2-2	TRBV19	TRBD2	.	CASSPTSGGAGELFF	TGTGCCAGTAGTCCCACTAGCGGGGGGGCCGGGGAGCTGTTTTTT
TRBJ1-2	TRBV10-3	TRBD1	.	CATGQGDYGYTF	TGTGCCACTGGACAGGGGGACTATGGCTACACCTTC
TRBJ2-1	TRBV27	TRBD1	.	CASSRSPWTGANEQFF	TGTGCCAGCAGTCGCAGTCCATGGACAGGGGCGAATGAGCAGTTCTTC
TRBJ2-7	TRBV30	TRBD2	.	CACRAGTSEYEQYF	TGTGCCTGCAGGGCCGGGACTAGCGAGTACGAGCAGTACTTC
TRBJ2-4	TRBV28	TRBD1	.	CASSSGGNRGLAKNIQYF	TGTGCCAGCAGTTCCGGGGGGAACAGGGGGCTAGCCAAAAACATTCAGTACTTC
TRBJ1-2	TRBV7-2	.	.	CASSLAGTGVRGYTF	TGTGCCAGCAGCTTAGCCGGCACGGGGGTGAGAGGCTACACCTTC
TRBJ2-3	TRBV19	.	.	CASSIGQGGADTQYF	TGTGCCAGTAGTATCGGACAGGGAGGGGCAGATACGCAGTATTTT
TRBJ1-5	TRBV4-1	.	few	CASSPGGGSQPQHF	TGCGCCAGCAGCCCGGGGGGAGGAAGTCAGCCCCAGCATTTT
TRBJ1-5	TRBV27	.	.	CASSLQGPRPQHF	TGTGCCAGCAGTCTCCAGGGCCCTAGGCCCCAGCATTTT
TRBJ2-7	TRBV28	.	.	CASSFEDRYPYEQYF	TGTGCCAGCAGTTTTGAAGACAGGTATCCCTACGAGCAGTACTTC
TRBJ2-5	TRBV5-1	.	.	CASSLGRGSGETQYF	TGCGCCAGCAGCTTGGGTAGGGGGTCGGGAGAGACCCAGTACTTC
TRBJ1-2	TRBV19	.	few	CASSGQGINYGYTF	TGTGCCAGTAGTGGCCAGGGCATAAACTATGGCTACACCTTC
TRBJ1-1	TRBV2	TRBD1	.	CASRRTGRNTEAFF	TGTGCCAGCAGGAGGACAGGGCGAAACACTGAAGCTTTCTTT
TRBJ2-7	TRBV18	.	.	CASSQGSYEQYF	TGTGCCAGCTCGCAGGGGTCCTACGAGCAGTACTTC
TRBJ2-5	TRBV7-9	.	.	CASSSSGHPPGTQYF	TGTGCCAGCAGCTCCTCCGGACACCCCCCCGGGACCCAGTACTTC
TRBJ1-1	TRBV5-1	.	.	CASSLQGADTEAFF	TGCGCCAGCAGCTTGCAAGGGGCGGACACTGAAGCTTTCTTT
TRBJ2-7	TRBV3-1/TRBV3-2	TRBD1	.	CASSPGGQGYEQYF	TGTGCCAGCAGCCCGGGTGGACAGGGCTACGAGCAGTACTTC
TRBJ1-5	TRBV19	TRBD1	.	CASSRDRGSGQPQHF	TGTGCCAGTAGTCGGGACAGGGGGTCCGGACAGCCCCAGCATTTT
TRBJ2-5	TRBV3-1/TRBV3-2	TRBD2	once	CASSQGRTSGEETQYF	TGTGCCAGCAGCCAGGGTCGGACTAGCGGTGAAGAGACCCAGTACTTC
TRBJ2-2	TRBV7-2	.	.	CASSLGSWATNTGELFF	TGTGCCAGCAGCTTAGGAAGTTGGGCAACGAACACCGGGGAGCTGTTTTTT
TRBJ1-5	TRBV28	TRBD1	.	CASRADRVRQPQHF	TGTGCCAGCAGAGCCGACAGGGTCCGACAGCCCCAGCATTTT
TRBJ2-7	TRBV7-9	.	.	CASSQGAGTTSYEQYF	TGTGCCAGCAGCCAAGGGGCCGGGACAACCTCCTACGAGCAGTACTTC
TRBJ1-2	TRBV11-2	TRBD1	.	CASRFPSMTGGDYGYTF	TGTGCCAGCCGATTCCCCTCCATGACAGGGGGCGACTATGGCTACACCTTC
TRBJ2-7	TRBV6-5	.	.	CASRQGGGHEQYF	TGTGCCAGCAGACAAGGGGGGGGACACGAGCAGTACTTC
TRBJ2-3	TRBV5-1	.	once	CASSLTGVTDTQYF	TGCGCCAGCAGCCTAACGGGGGTCACAGATACGCAGTATTTT
TRBJ2-7	TRBV7-2	.	.	CASSPLGGASYEQYF	TGTGCCAGCAGCCCGTTAGGGGGGGCCTCCTACGAGCAGTACTTC
TRBJ2-3	TRBV3-1/TRBV3-2	TRBD1	.	CASSLTGYSTDTQYF	TGTGCCAGCAGCCTGACAGGGTATAGCACAGATACGCAGTATTTT